The source of this T cell receptor (beta chain) is a study of blood T cell repertoires in COVID-19. Overall study context: From the United States, Italy and Spain came samples of acute and convalescent COVID-19. PBMCs, B-cell-depleted T cells, or T cells were the source of the cDNA or gDNA that made up the material.

This clone showed up just a few times. This CDR3 has 13 residues. The junction had 2 bases not matched to a gene; V was cut back by 7 bases and J by 3 bases. The V gene's germline CDR1 is SNHLY and CDR2 FYNNEI. As handled by the study authors: Estimation of nucleated cell counts relied on the amplification of reference gene primers. Libraries were prepared by immunoSEQ multiplex PCR; TCRdb keeps only in-frame clonotypes and omits some of them. That table is the source of V, J and clone size, and D and trimming were worked out from the DNA. The sample lists around 30,000 clones, more than 70% occurring once.

What was sequenced was peripheral blood. The chain is built from TRBV2 and TRBJ2-7, with 11 bases fitting TRBD2. The origin of this receptor is a human donor with active COVID-19. The donor label of this sample is uncertain. CDR3 amino acids: CASITSGGYEQYF. The DNA of the CDR3 is TGTGCCAGCATAACTAGCGGGGGCTACGAGCAGTACTTC. The complete variable domain, with remaining parts taken from reference TRBV2 and TRBJ2-7, reads EPEVTQTPSHQVTQMGQEVILRCVPISNHLYFYWYRQILGQKVEFLVSFYNNEISEKSEIFDDQFSVERPDGSNFTLKIRSTKLEDSAMYFCASITSGGYEQYFGPGTRLTVT.